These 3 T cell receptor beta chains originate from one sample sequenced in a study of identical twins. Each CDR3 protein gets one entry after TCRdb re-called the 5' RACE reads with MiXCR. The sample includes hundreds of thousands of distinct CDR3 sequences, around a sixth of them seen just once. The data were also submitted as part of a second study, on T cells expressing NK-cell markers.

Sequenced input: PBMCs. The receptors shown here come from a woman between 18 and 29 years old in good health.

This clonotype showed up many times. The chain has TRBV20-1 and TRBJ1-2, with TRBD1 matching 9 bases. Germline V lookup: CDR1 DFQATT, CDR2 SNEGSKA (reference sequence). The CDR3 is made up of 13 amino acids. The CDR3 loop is CTAPLQGALGYTF. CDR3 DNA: TGCACTGCGCCTCTACAGGGGGCTTTGGGCTACACCTTC.

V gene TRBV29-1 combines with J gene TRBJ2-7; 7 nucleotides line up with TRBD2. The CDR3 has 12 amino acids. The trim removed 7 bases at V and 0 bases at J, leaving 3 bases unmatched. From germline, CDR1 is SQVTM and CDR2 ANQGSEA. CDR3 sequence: CSASGTSYEQYF. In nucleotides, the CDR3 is TGCAGCGCAAGCGGGACCTCCTACGAGCAGTACTTC.

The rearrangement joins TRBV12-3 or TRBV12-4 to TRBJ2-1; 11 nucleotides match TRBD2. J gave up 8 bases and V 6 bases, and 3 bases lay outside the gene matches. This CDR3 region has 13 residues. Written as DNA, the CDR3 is TGTGCCAGCAGGGGACTAGCGGCCCATGAGCAGTTCTTC. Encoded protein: CASRGLAAHEQFF.